This TCR beta chain was sequenced for a study of cytomegalovirus exposure and HLA in healthy donors. Amplification used 60 Vbeta primers and 13 Jbeta primers. The table came from immunoSEQ multiplex PCR; TCRdb's copy has only in-frame clones and leaves some out. The sample shows some 150,000 clones, around 80% of them seen only once. Regarding this clone: Its target is not known.

Study-level results: Reports credit the classifier with highly specific, highly sensitive diagnosis of cytomegalovirus status. In a later analysis, CMV-associated beta chains were mostly HLA-associated, it appeared. Some V segments, including TRBV6-2 and TRBV6-3, were excluded as indistinguishable. For most TCR beta V segments, an earlier analysis put the productive rate at about 90% or about 30% of the time.

This CDR3 comprises 15 residues. V lost 5 bases and J lost 0, with 11 bases in between. CDR1 is SGHVS, CDR2 FNYEAQ, per germline. The specimen sequenced was PBMCs. The clonotype originates from a man aged 35 to 55 in good health and CMV-seronegative. The V and J genes are TRBV7-6 and TRBJ2-1; maybe TRBD1 (5 bases). CDR3 nucleotides: TGTGCCAGCAGCAGGGGTCCTAACTCCTACAATGAGCAGTTCTTC. Protein: CASSRGPNSYNEQFF.